This record concerns one TCR beta chain sequence. Germline V gene lookup returns CDR1 GTSNPN and CDR2 SVGIG (reference sequence). CDR3 length equals 11 residues. V lost 0 bases and J lost 13, with 12 bases in between. The data were taken from a study of blood T cell repertoires in COVID-19. Measured with immunoSEQ multiplex PCR; TCRdb has only the in-frame clones, and not every one. The sample comprises approximately 150,000 clones, approximately 88% of which are singletons, and about 1.4% rests with the top ten. Input material: peripheral blood. The chain has TRBV30 and TRBJ2-5; D is unclear. This clonotype was obtained from a woman aged 45-59 years with acute or convalescent COVID-19. CDR3 protein: CAWSVPLALYF. Here the CDR3 DNA reads TGTGCCTGGAGTGTACCTCTGGCCTTGTACTTC.